This is a list of T cell receptor beta chains from one sample in a study of cytomegalovirus exposure and HLA in healthy donors. The repertoire was sequenced with immunoSEQ multiplex PCR; TCRdb's copy has only in-frame clones and lacks some. This table has some 140,000 clones, about 80% appearing once. Sequencing was done on a sample of PBMCs. The receptor source for this set is a man in his thirties or forties in good health and CMV-seropositive. Each CDR3 is given with its conserved first and last residue. A D gene is named only where the DNA matches it firmly. The size field is filled for only some rows; it gives once, few, many or a size class.

len | d_gene | j_gene | abundance | v_gene | CDR3nt | CDR3aa
13 | - | TRBJ1-2 | - | TRBV2 | TGTGCCAGCAGTGAGTACAGGGATATCGGCTACACCTTC | CASSEYRDIGYTF
13 | - | TRBJ2-5 | - | TRBV30 | TGTGCCTGGACCACTTTCAGAGGCGAGACCCAGTACTTC | CAWTTFRGETQYF
14 | TRBD1 | TRBJ1-6 | - | TRBV7-8 | TGTGCCAGCAGCGACAGGGGCGAGTGGTCACCCCTCCACTTT | CASSDRGEWSPLHF
15 | TRBD2 | TRBJ2-1 | - | TRBV14 | TGTGCCAGCAGCCAGCGGGAGGGCCGAGGCAATGAGCAGTTCTTC | CASSQREGRGNEQFF
15 | TRBD2 | TRBJ2-7 | - | TRBV7-3 | TGTGCCAGCAGCTTAAGAGGCGGGGGGGCCCACGAGCAGTACTTC | CASSLRGGGAHEQYF
15 | TRBD1 | TRBJ1-2 | - | TRBV7-2 | TGTGCCAGCAGCTTCAGCAGGGGGGCCCACTATGGCTACACCTTC | CASSFSRGAHYGYTF
14 | - | TRBJ1-2 | - | TRBV6-5 | TGTGCCAGCAGTTGGAGGGATCCACCTTATGGCTACACCTTC | CASSWRDPPYGYTF
13 | - | TRBJ1-3 | - | TRBV29-1 | TGCAGCGTTGAACAGGTCTCTGGAAACACCATATATTTT | CSVEQVSGNTIYF
12 | - | TRBJ1-1 | few | TRBV29-1 | TGCAGCGCCCCGAGGGTATCGGGAGGAGCTTTCTTT | CSAPRVSGGAFF
13 | - | TRBJ2-7 | few | TRBV7-6 | TGTGCCAGCAGCTCCTCGGGACAAAGGGAGCAGTACTTC | CASSSSGQREQYF
16 | - | TRBJ1-6 | few | TRBV15 | TGTGCCACCAGCAGAGATCCTCGACAGTATAATTCACCCCTCCACTTT | CATSRDPRQYNSPLHF
13 | - | TRBJ2-5 | - | TRBV29-1 | TGCAGCGTGGCCCAACAAGTGAAAGAGACCCAGTACTTC | CSVAQQVKETQYF
16 | TRBD1 | TRBJ1-2 | - | TRBV4-1 | TGCGCCAGCAGCCAAGAGCTCCACAGGGGAATGGATGGCTACACCTTC | CASSQELHRGMDGYTF
15 | - | TRBJ2-7 | - | TRBV18 | TGTGCCAGCTCACCAGGGCAGGGGCTAACCTACGAGCAGTACTTC | CASSPGQGLTYEQYF
13 | TRBD1 | TRBJ2-7 | - | TRBV6-5 | TGTGCCAGCAGTACCGGGACAGGGGTCGAGCAGTACTTC | CASSTGTGVEQYF
15 | - | TRBJ1-2 | - | TRBV18 | TGTGCCAGCTCACCCAGTTCGGACAGAGCTTATGGCTACACCTTC | CASSPSSDRAYGYTF
15 | TRBD2 | TRBJ2-4 | - | TRBV7-3 | TGTGCCAGCAGCTTCGTAGCGGGAGGCGGAAACATTCAGTACTTC | CASSFVAGGGNIQYF
17 | TRBD2 | TRBJ2-5 | - | TRBV4-2 | TGTGCCAGCAGCGTAGCGACGGGACTAGCAGGTCCCGAGACCCAGTACTTC | CASSVATGLAGPETQYF
14 | - | TRBJ1-1 | - | TRBV11-2 | TGTGCCAGCAGCTTAGTACAGGGATACACTGAAGCTTTCTTT | CASSLVQGYTEAFF
15 | TRBD2 | TRBJ2-3 | - | TRBV27 | TGTGCCAGCAGTCCCGGGACTAGCGGCACAGATACGCAGTATTTT | CASSPGTSGTDTQYF
15 | - | TRBJ1-2 | - | TRBV12-5 | TGTGCTAGTGTCGATCAGGGATCGGCGAACTATGGCTACACCTTC | CASVDQGSANYGYTF
17 | TRBD1 | TRBJ2-7 | - | TRBV5-1 | TGCGCCAGCAGCTCTCGGCCCGGGGGACAGGGGGCGAGTGAGCAGTACTTC | CASSSRPGGQGASEQYF
14 | TRBD2 | TRBJ2-3 | - | TRBV6-1 | TGTGCCAGCAGTGTGGAGCGGGAGGGCAATACGCAGTATTTT | CASSVEREGNTQYF
15 | TRBD2 | TRBJ2-1 | once | TRBV4-2 | TGTGCCAGCAGCCAAGGTAGCGGGGGGGCCAATGAGCAGTTCTTC | CASSQGSGGANEQFF
15 | TRBD2 | TRBJ2-3 | - | TRBV6-4 | TGTGCCAGCAGTGACTCACCGGGGGGGGCAGATACGCAGTATTTT | CASSDSPGGADTQYF
16 | TRBD1 | TRBJ1-1 | - | TRBV10-3 | TGTGCCATCAGTGGTAATAAGGGACAGGGGGCTTCTGAAGCTTTCTTT | CAISGNKGQGASEAFF
15 | - | TRBJ2-1 | - | TRBV11-2 | TGTGCCAGCAGCTCTGGACAGAGCTCCTACAATGAGCAGTTCTTC | CASSSGQSSYNEQFF
15 | TRBD1 | TRBJ1-6 | - | TRBV19 | TGTGCCAGTAGCCCGGACAGGGCCTATAATTCACCCCTCCACTTT | CASSPDRAYNSPLHF
15 | - | TRBJ2-3 | - | TRBV28 | TGTGCCAGCGTCTATGGGGGCTCACTCACAGATACGCAGTATTTT | CASVYGGSLTDTQYF
14 | TRBD1 | TRBJ1-2 | - | TRBV11-1 | TGTGCCAGCAGCTTGGGACAGGGGGACTATGGCTACACCTTC | CASSLGQGDYGYTF
18 | - | TRBJ1-5 | - | TRBV4-2 | TGTGCCAGCAGCCATGGTACCGGGGTGGATATTGGCAATCAGCCCCAGCATTTT | CASSHGTGVDIGNQPQHF
11 | TRBD1 | TRBJ2-5 | - | TRBV20-1 | TGCAGTGCCCCGACAGGGTCCCGGCAGTACTTC | CSAPTGSRQYF
14 | - | TRBJ2-7 | once | TRBV5-1 | TGCGCCAGCAGCTTGGCCATAGGGGCAGACGAGCAGTACTTC | CASSLAIGADEQYF
15 | - | TRBJ1-2 | few | TRBV9 | TGTGCCAGCACCCAGGACAGAAATGGCCTTTATGGCTACACCTTC | CASTQDRNGLYGYTF
11 | - | TRBJ1-2 | - | TRBV6-1 | TGTGCCTCCTCCCTTGTAGTCGGCTACACCTTC | CASSLVVGYTF
17 | TRBD1 | TRBJ1-1 | - | TRBV15 | TGTGCCACCAGCAGAGGAGGTACGGGACAGATGAACACTGAAGCTTTCTTT | CATSRGGTGQMNTEAFF
14 | - | TRBJ2-5 | - | TRBV11-3 | TGTGCCAGCAGCCCAACAGGGACCCAAGAGACCCAGTACTTC | CASSPTGTQETQYF
16 | - | TRBJ2-1 | - | TRBV7-6 | TGTGCCAGCAGCTTAGTCTCGGTCGGGGTAGGAGGGGAGCAGTTCTTC | CASSLVSVGVGGEQFF
19 | TRBD2 | TRBJ2-1 | - | TRBV19 | TGTGCCAGTAGTATAGGGACTAGCGGGGGTGTGGGCTCCTACAATGAGCAGTTCTTC | CASSIGTSGGVGSYNEQFF
17 | TRBD1 | TRBJ1-2 | - | TRBV10-2 | TGCGCCAGCAGTGAGCTTGGGGGACAGGACACTAACTATGGCTACACCTTC | CASSELGGQDTNYGYTF
13 | - | TRBJ2-3 | - | TRBV9 | TGTGCCAGCACCCGAGAGGAGGGGGCTACGCAGTATTTT | CASTREEGATQYF
14 | - | TRBJ1-1 | - | TRBV7-6 | TGTGCCAGCAGCTACCTGACAGCAAACACTGAAGCTTTCTTT | CASSYLTANTEAFF
15 | TRBD1 | TRBJ2-7 | few | TRBV5-8 | TGTGCCAGCAGCTTGCAGGGGGCTGGTGTCTACGAGCAGTACTTC | CASSLQGAGVYEQYF
14 | - | TRBJ2-1 | - | TRBV7-6 | TGTGCCAGCAGCTTAGCGCAGGGGTACAATGAGCAGTTCTTC | CASSLAQGYNEQFF
15 | - | TRBJ1-3 | - | TRBV6-5 | TGTGCCAGCAGCCTTACAGGGCACTCTGGAAACACCATATATTTT | CASSLTGHSGNTIYF
13 | - | TRBJ1-1 | - | TRBV2 | TGTGCCAGCAGTATCAAGGTGACAGTTGGAGCTTTCTTT | CASSIKVTVGAFF
10 | - | TRBJ2-7 | - | TRBV29-1 | TGCAGCGTTGTAGGGGGCGAGCAGTACTTC | CSVVGGEQYF
15 | TRBD1 | TRBJ2-3 | many | TRBV7-2 | TGTGCCAGCAGCTTGACAGGGTTTCGCACAGATACGCAGTATTTT | CASSLTGFRTDTQYF